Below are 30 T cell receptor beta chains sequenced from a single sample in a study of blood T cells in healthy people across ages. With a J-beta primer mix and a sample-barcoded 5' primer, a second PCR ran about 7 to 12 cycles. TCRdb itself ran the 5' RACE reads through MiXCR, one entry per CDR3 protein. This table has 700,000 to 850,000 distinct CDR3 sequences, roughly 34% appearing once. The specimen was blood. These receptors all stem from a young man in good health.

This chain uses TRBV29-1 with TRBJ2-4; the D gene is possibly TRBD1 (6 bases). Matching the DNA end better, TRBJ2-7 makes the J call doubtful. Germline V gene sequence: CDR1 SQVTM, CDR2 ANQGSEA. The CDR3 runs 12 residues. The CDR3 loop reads CSVGDTTYEQYF. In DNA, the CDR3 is TGCAGCGTTGGGGACACGACCTACGAGCAGTACTTC.

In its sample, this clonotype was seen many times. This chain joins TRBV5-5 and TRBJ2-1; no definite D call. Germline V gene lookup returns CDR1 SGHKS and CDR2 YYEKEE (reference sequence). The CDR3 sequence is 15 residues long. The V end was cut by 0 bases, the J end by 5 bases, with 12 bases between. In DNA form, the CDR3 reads TGTGCCAGCAGCTTGGACGGCATCCCCAACAATGAGCAGTTCTTC. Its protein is CASSLDGIPNNEQFF.

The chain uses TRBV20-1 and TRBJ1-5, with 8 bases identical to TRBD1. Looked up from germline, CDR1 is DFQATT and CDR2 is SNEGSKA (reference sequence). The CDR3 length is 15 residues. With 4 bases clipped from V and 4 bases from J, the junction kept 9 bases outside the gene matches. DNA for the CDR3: TGCAGTGCTATCCCCTCGACAGGGGAGAATCAGCCCCAGCATTTT. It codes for CSAIPSTGENQPQHF.

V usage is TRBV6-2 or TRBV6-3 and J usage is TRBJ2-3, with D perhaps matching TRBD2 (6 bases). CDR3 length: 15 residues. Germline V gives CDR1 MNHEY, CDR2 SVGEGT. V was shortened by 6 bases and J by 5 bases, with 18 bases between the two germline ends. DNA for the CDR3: TGTGCCAGCAGCCTAAGGGCAGGAGGGGAAGATACGCAGTATTTT. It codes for CASSLRAGGEDTQYF.

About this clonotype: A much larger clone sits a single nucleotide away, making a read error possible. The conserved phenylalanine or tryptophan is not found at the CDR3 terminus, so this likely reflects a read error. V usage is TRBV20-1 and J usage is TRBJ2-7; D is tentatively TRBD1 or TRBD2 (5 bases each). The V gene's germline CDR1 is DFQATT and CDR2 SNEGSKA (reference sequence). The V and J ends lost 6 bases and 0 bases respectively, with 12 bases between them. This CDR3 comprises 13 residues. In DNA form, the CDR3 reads TGCAGTGCGACGAGGGGTAGCTCCTACGAGCAGTACATC. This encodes CSATRGSSYEQYI.

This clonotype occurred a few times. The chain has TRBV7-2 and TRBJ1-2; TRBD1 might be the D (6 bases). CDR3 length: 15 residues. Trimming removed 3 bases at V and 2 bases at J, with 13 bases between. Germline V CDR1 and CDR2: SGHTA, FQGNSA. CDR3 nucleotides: TGTGCCAGCAGCTTGGGGGCGGGGCTCAACTATGGCTACACCTTC. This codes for CASSLGAGLNYGYTF.

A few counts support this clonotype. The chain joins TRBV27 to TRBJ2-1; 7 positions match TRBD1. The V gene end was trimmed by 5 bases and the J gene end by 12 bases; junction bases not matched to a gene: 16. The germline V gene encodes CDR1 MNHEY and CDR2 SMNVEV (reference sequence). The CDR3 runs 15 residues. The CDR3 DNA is TGTGCCAGCAGTCCCCTTGGTAGACAGGGTGGTAGGCAGTTCTTC. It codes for CASSPLGRQGGRQFF.

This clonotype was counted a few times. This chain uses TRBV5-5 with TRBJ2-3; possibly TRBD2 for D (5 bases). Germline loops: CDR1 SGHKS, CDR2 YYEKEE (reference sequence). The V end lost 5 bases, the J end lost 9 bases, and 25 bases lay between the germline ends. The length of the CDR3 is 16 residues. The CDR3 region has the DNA TGTGCCAGCAGACGCGATTCGGGGTCGTATTTTTGGACGCAGTATTTT. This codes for CASRRDSGSYFWTQYF.

The CDR3 DNA sequence: TGTGCCATCAGTGACCCCGGTTCCAGGGTGAATTCACCCCTCCACTTT. It specifies CAISDPGSRVNSPLHF. The genes are TRBV10-3 and TRBJ1-6; D possibly corresponds to TRBD1 (5 bases). Germline CDR1 is ENHRY and CDR2 is SYGVKD. The CDR3 loop spans 16 amino acids. The V end lost 3 bases, the J end lost 7 bases, and 16 bases lay between the germline ends.

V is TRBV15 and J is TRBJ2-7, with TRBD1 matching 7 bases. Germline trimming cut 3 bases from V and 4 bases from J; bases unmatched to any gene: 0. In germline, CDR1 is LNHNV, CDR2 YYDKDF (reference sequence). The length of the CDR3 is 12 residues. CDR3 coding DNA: TGTGCCACCAGCAGCAGGGGGTACGAGCAGTACTTC. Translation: CATSSRGYEQYF. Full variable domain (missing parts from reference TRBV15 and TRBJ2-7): DAMVIQNPRYQVTQFGKPVTLSCSQTLNHNVMYWYQQKSSQAPKLLFHYYDKDFNNEADTPDNFQSRRPNTSFCFLDIRSPGLGDTAMYLCATSSRGYEQYFGPGTRLTVT.

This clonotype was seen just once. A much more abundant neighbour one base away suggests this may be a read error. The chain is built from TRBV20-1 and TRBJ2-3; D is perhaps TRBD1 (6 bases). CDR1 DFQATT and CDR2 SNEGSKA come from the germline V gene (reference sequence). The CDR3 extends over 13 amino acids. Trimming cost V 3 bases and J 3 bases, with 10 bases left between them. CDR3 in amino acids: CSASIRGTDTQYF. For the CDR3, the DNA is TGCAGTGCTAGTATTAGGGGGACAGATACGCAGTATTTT.

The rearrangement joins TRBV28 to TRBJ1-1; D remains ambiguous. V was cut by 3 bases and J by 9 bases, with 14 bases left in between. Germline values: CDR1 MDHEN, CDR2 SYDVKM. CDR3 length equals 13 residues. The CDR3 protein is CASSLNGASKAFF. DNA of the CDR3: TGTGCCAGCAGTTTGAACGGTGCGAGTAAAGCTTTCTTT.

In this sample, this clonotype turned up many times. The CDR3 sequence: CASSQAQTGIKEGYTF. As DNA, the CDR3 is TGCGCCAGCAGCCAAGCGCAGACAGGGATAAAGGAAGGCTACACCTTC. The gene calls are TRBV4-1 and TRBJ1-2; 7 bases map to TRBD1. The CDR3 runs 16 residues. Germline V lookup: CDR1 MGHRA, CDR2 YSYEKL. Trimming removed 1 base from V and 8 bases from J; junction bases left unmatched: 13.

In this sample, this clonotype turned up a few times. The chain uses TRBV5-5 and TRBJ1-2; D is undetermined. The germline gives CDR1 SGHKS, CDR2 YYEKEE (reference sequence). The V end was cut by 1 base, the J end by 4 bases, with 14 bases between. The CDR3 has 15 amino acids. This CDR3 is CASSLNWLTIYGYTF. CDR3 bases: TGTGCCAGCAGCTTGAATTGGCTTACTATCTATGGCTACACCTTC.

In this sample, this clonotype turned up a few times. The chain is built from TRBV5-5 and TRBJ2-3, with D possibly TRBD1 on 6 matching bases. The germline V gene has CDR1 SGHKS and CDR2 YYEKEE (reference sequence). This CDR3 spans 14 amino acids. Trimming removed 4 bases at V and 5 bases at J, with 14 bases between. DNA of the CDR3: TGTGCCAGCAGCCGACTCCTCAGGGGAGATACGCAGTATTTT. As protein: CASSRLLRGDTQYF.

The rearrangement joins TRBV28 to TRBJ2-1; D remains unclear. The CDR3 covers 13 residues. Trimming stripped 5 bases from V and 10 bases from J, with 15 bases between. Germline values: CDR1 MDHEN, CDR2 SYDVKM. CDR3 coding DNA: TGTGCCAGCAGTACCCAATCCAGTAACGAGCAGTTCTTC. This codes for CASSTQSSNEQFF.

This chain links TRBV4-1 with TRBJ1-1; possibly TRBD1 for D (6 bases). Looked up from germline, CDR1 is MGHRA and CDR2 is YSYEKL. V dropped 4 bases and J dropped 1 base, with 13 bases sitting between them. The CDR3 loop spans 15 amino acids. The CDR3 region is CASSPGARQNTEAFF. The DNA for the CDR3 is TGCGCCAGCAGCCCAGGGGCAAGACAGAACACTGAAGCTTTCTTT.

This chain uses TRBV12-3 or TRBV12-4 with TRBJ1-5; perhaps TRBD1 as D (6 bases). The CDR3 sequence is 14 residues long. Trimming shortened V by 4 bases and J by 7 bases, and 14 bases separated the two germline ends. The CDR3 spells CASSSGGLGQPQHF. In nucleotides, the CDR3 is TGTGCCAGCAGTTCGGGGGGGCTCGGGCAGCCCCAGCATTTT.

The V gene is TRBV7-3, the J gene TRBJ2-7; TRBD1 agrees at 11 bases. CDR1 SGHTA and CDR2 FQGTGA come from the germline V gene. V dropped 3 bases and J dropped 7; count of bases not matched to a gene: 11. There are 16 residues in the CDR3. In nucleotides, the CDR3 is TGTGCCAGCAGCTTCCGGACAGGGGGCGTTTTCAATGAGCAGTACTTC. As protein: CASSFRTGGVFNEQYF.

The CDR3 sequence: CASSPFTRATEAFF. CDR3 nucleotide sequence: TGTGCCAGCAGCCCCTTCACACGAGCGACTGAAGCTTTCTTT. J is TRBJ1-1 and V is TRBV9; D uncertain. Trimming took off 4 bases at V and 5 bases at J, with 15 bases between the two ends. In germline, CDR1 is SGDLS, CDR2 YYNGEE. The length of the CDR3 is 14 residues.

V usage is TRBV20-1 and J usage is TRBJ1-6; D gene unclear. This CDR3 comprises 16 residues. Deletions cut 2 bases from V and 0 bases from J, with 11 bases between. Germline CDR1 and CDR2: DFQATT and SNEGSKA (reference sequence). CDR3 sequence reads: CSARNRASSYNSPLHF. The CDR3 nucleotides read TGCAGTGCTAGAAATAGGGCGAGCTCCTATAATTCACCCCTCCACTTT.

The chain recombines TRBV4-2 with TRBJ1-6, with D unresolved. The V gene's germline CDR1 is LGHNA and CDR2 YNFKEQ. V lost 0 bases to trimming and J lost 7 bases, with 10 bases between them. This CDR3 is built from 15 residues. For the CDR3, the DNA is TGTGCCAGCAGCCAAGAGGGCGGAAGGAATTCACCCCTCCACTTT. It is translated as CASSQEGGRNSPLHF.

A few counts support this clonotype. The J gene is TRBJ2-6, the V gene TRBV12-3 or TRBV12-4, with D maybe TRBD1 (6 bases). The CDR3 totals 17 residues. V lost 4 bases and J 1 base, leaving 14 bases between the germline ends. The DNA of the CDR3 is TGTGCCAGCAGTTCTTCATCCAGGGGATCTGGGGCCAACGTCCTGACTTTC. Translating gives CASSSSSRGSGANVLTF.

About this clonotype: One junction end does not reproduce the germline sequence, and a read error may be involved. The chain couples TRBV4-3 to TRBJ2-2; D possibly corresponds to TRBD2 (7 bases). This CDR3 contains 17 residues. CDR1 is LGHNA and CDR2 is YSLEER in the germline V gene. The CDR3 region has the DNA TGCGCCGGCAGCCAAGATGCACGGGGGGCGGACACCGGGGAGCTGTTTTTT. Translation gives CAGSQDARGADTGELFF.

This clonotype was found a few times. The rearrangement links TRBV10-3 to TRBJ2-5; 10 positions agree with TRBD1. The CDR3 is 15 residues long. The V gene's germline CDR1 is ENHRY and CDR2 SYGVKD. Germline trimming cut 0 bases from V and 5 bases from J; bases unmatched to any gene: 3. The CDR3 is CAISESRTGGETQYF. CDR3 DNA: TGTGCCATCAGTGAGTCGAGGACAGGGGGGGAGACCCAGTACTTC.

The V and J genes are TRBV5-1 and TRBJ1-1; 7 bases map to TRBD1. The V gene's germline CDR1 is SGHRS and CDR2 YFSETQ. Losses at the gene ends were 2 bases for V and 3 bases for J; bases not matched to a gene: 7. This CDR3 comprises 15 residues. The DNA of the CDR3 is TGCGCCAGCAGCTTCATGACAGGGTTGGACACTGAAGCTTTCTTT. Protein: CASSFMTGLDTEAFF. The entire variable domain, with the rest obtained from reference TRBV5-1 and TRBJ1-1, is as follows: KAGVTQTPRYLIKTRGQQVTLSCSPISGHRSVSWYQQTPGQGLQFLFEYFSETQRNKGNFPGRFSGRQFSNSRSEMNVSTLELGDSALYLCASSFMTGLDTEAFFGQGTRLTVV.

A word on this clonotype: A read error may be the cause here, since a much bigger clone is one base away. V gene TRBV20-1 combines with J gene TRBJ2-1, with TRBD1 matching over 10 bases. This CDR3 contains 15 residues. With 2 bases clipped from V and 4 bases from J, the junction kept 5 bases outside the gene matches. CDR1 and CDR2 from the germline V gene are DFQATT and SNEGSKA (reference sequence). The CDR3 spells CSARKGQGTYNEQFF. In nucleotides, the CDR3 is TGCAGTGCTAGAAAGGGACAGGGGACGTACAATGAGCAGTTCTTC.

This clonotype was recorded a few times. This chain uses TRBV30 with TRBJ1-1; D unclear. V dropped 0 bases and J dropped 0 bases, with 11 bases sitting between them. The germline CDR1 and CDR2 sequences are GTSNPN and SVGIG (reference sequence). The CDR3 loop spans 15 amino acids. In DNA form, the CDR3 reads TGTGCCTGGAGTGTACTTCGGCATCTGAACACTGAAGCTTTCTTT. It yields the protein CAWSVLRHLNTEAFF.

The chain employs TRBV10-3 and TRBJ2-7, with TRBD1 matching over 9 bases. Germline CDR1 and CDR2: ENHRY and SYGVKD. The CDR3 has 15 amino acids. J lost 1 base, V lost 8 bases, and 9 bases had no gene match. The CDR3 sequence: CAIGDPGQGSYEQYF. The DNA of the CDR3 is TGTGCCATCGGGGACCCGGGACAGGGATCCTACGAGCAGTACTTC.

CDR3 sequence (DNA): TGTGCCAGCGGCCCTCCGGGGATTGCAGGGGGCGGTGGCTACACCTTC. This encodes CASGPPGIAGGGGYTF. This chain uses TRBV6-5 with TRBJ1-2, with TRBD1 identical over 8 bases. Germline V CDR1 and CDR2: MNHEY, SVGAGI. The CDR3 loop spans 16 amino acids. V shed 8 bases, J shed 7 bases, and the junction held 18 bases outside the gene matches.